The sequence of this T cell receptor (beta chain) was determined in a study of cytomegalovirus exposure and HLA in healthy donors. Overall study results and limits: The study labeled approximately 150 TCR beta chains cytomegalovirus-associated. A later analysis found first-cohort TCR clusters tended to co-occur in the 100 to 150 validation repertoires.

Measured with immunoSEQ multiplex PCR; TCRdb has only the in-frame clones, and not every one. Of roughly 200,000 clones in the sample, around 80% were seen once. The CDR3 sequence is 15 residues long. Germline trimming cut 2 bases from V and 5 bases from J; bases unmatched to any gene: 5. Germline values: CDR1 MDHEN, CDR2 SYDVKM. A note on this clone: Antigen unknown.

What was sequenced was PBMCs. The clonotype was recovered from a woman in her twenties or thirties in good health and CMV-seronegative. The rearrangement links TRBV28 to TRBJ1-2, with 10 bases fitting TRBD1. CDR3 DNA sequence: TGTGCCAGCAGTTTACCGAGGGACAGGGGATATGGCTACACCTTC. Translation: CASSLPRDRGYGYTF.